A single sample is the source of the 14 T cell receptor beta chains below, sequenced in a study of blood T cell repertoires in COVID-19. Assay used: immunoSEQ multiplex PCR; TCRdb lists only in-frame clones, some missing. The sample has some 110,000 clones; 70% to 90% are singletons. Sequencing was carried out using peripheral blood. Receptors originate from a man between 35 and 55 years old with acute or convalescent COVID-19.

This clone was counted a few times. CDR3 bases: TGTGCCTGGAGAGGGTCAGGGGGCTCCTATAATTCACCCCTCCACTTT. It translates to CAWRGSGGSYNSPLHF. This chain joins TRBV30 and TRBJ1-6; 7 positions match TRBD1. Germline assignment: CDR1 GTSNPN and CDR2 SVGIG (reference sequence). The CDR3 has 16 residues. J gave up 0 bases and V 3 bases, and 5 bases lay outside the gene matches. The whole variable domain, filled in from reference TRBV30 and TRBJ1-6, reads SQTIHQWPATLVQPVGSPLSLECTVEGTSNPNLYWYRQAAGRGLQLLFYSVGIGQISSEVPQNLSASRPQDRQFILSSKKLLLSDSGFYLCAWRGSGGSYNSPLHFGNGTRLTVT.

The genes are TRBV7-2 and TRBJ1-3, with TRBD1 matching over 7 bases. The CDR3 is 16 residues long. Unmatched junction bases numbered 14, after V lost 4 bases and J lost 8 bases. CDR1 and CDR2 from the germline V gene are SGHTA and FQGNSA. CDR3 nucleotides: TGTGCCAGCAGCTCCCTAGGACAGGCCTCCCTAGACACCATATATTTT. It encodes CASSSLGQASLDTIYF.

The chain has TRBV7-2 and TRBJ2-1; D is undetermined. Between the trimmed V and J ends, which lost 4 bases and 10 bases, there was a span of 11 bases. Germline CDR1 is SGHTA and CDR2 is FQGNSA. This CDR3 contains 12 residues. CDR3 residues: CASSSVAVEQFF. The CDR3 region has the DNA TGTGCCAGCAGCTCCGTTGCGGTCGAGCAGTTCTTC.

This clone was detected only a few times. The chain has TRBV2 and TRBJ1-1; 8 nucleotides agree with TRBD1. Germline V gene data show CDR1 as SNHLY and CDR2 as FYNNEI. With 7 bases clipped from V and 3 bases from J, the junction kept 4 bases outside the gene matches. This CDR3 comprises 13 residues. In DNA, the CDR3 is TGTGCCAGCACACAGGGGGAGGACACTGAAGCTTTCTTT. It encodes CASTQGEDTEAFF.

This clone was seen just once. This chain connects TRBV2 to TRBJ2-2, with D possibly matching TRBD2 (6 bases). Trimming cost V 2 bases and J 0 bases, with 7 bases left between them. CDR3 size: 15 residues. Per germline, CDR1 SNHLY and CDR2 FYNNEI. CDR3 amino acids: CASSERLANTGELFF. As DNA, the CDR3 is TGTGCCAGCAGTGAACGACTAGCGAACACCGGGGAGCTGTTTTTT.

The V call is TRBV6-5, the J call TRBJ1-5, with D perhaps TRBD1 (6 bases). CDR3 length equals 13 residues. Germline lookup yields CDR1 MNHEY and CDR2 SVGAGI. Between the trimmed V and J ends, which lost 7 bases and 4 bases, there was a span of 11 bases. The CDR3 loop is CASKSQGNQPQHF. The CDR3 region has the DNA TGTGCCAGCAAATCCCAGGGGAATCAGCCCCAGCATTTT.

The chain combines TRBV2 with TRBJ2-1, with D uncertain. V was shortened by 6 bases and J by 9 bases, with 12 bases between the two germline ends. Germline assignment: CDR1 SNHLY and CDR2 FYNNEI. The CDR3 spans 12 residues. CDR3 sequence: CASRPLEGEQFF. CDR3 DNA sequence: TGTGCCAGCAGGCCCCTAGAAGGTGAGCAGTTCTTC. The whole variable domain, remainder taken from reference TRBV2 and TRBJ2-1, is EPEVTQTPSHQVTQMGQEVILRCVPISNHLYFYWYRQILGQKVEFLVSFYNNEISEKSEIFDDQFSVERPDGSNFTLKIRSTKLEDSAMYFCASRPLEGEQFFGPGTRLTVL.

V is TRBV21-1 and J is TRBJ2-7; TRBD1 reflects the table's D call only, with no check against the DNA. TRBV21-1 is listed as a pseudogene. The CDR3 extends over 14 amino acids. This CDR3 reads CASSTTGGTYEQYF. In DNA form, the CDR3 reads TGTGCCAGCAGCACGACAGGGGGCACCTACGAGCAGTACTTC.

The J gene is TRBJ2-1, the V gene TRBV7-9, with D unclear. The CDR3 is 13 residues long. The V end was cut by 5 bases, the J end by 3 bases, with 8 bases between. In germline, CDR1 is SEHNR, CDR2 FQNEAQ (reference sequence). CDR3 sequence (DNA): TGTGCCAGCAGCGAGGCAGTCTACAATGAGCAGTTCTTC. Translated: CASSEAVYNEQFF.

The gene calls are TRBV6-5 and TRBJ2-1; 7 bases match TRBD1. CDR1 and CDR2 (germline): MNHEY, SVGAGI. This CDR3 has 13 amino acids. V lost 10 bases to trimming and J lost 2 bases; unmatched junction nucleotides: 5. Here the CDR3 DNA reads TGTGCCACCAATCAGGGGGCCTACAATGAGCAGTTCTTC. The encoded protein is CATNQGAYNEQFF.

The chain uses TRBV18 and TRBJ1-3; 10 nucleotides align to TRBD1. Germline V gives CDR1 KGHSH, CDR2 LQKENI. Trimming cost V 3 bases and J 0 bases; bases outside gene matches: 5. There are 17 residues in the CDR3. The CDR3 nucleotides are TGTGCCAGCTCACCCCGGACAGGGGGAGACTCTGGAAACACCATATATTTT. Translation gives CASSPRTGGDSGNTIYF. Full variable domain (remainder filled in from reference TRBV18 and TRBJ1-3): NAGVMQNPRHLVRRRGQEARLRCSPMKGHSHVYWYRQLPEEGLKFMVYLQKENIIDESGMPKERFSAEFPKEGPSILRIQQVVRGDSAAYFCASSPRTGGDSGNTIYFGEGSWLTVV.

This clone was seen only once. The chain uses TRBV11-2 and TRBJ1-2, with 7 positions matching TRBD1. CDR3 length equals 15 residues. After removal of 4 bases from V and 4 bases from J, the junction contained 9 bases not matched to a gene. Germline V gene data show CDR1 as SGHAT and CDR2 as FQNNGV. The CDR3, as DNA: TGTGCCAGCAGCTCTACCGGGACAGTGGTCTATGGCTACACCTTC. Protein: CASSSTGTVVYGYTF.

CDR3 region: CASSEAGVDYNEQFF. In DNA, the CDR3 is TGTGCCAGCAGTGAGGCGGGAGTAGACTACAATGAGCAGTTCTTC. The rearrangement uses TRBV28 and TRBJ2-1, with 7 bases that match TRBD2. Germline V gene lookup returns CDR1 MDHEN and CDR2 SYDVKM. CDR3 size: 15 residues. V was clipped by 5 bases and J by 3 bases; unmatched bases: 7.

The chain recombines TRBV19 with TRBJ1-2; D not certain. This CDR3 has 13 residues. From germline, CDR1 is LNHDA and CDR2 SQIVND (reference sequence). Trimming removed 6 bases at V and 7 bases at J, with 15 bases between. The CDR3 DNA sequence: TGTGCCAGTAGCAATCAGGATCGCGCTGGCTACACCTTC. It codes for CASSNQDRAGYTF.